In its sample, the clone carrying this T cell receptor beta chain was seen many times. Its antigen is currently unknown. This CDR3 has 16 amino acids. In germline, CDR1 is LGHDT, CDR2 YNNKEL (reference sequence). Trimming took 6 bases from V and 4 from J; bases not matched to a gene: 7. The data derive from a study of T-cell memory formation after mild COVID-19. Points from the study as a whole: Some SARS-CoV-2-responding clones were already detected in memory before infection.

The TCR alpha and TCR beta cDNA libraries, bearing sample barcodes and UMIs, were generated by 5'RACE using constant-segment primers. TCRdb ran MiXCR on the 5' RACE reads and lists one entry per CDR3 protein. The data contain approximately 350,000 distinct CDR3 sequences, approximately 15% of them singletons. The chain couples TRBV3-1 to TRBJ2-2; 11 bases agree with TRBD1. The sequence derives from a man aged 18 to 30 who had mild COVID-19 (a few samples of this study predate the infection). Cell type and time point are not known. Specimen: PBMCs or a T cell subset sorted from them (not recorded which). CDR3 coding DNA: TGTGCCAGCAGTCGCTGGACAGGGGGCATCACCGGGGAGCTGTTTTTT. Its translation: CASSRWTGGITGELFF.